This TCR beta chain was documented in a study of shared clonotypes between healthy human individuals (dated by TCRdb to the early 2020s). Study-level background: The cohort comprised two women and a few men aged 18 to 49 years. For each donor, CD4 naive and CD4 memory were each given three plates, CD8 naive was given two plates, and CD8 memory was given one plate. Leukapheresis yielded between about 0.94 and 8.9 billion PBMCs per donor. Blood TCR repertoires of about five healthy adults were deeply sequenced to estimate repertoire size and the extent of clonotype sharing between individuals. To increase sequencing depth and limit assay-specific biases, different laboratories used diverse techniques to prepare libraries and sequence TCR repertoires.

TCR CDR3 regions were amplified from genomic DNA by multiplex PCR using the deep immunoSEQ assay. Extracted genomic DNA from each cell subset was distributed evenly across all wells of several immunoSEQ 96-well plates, and each plate was treated as a replicate. For sorted subsets, about 220 ng of genomic DNA, equivalent to around 30,000 T cell genomes, went into each replicate PCR. Purified libraries were measured with a Qubit 3.0 fluorometer, size-checked on a Bioanalyzer 2100, and measured again with the KAPA Library Quantification kit. Each immunoSEQ 96-well plate was sequenced on its own single-read 150-cycle Illumina NextSeq 550 flow cell. The paper's processing steps were these. Because the immunoSEQ output included only junctional sequences and no quality scores, the filtering could not be the same as the filtering used for full-length reads. To assign V/J genes and CDR3, sequences were annotated using PyIR, a Python wrapper for IgBLAST v1.9, with IMGT germline references. Reads were filtered out if the reads had weak V/J assignments (E-value above 1e-6), no CDR3, stop codons, out-of-frame junctions, or ambiguous translated residues. V3J clonotypes were defined as sequences sharing an identical inferred V gene, J gene, and CDR3 amino acid sequence. Percentage overlap between repertoires was calculated by dividing the number of shared unique clonotypes by the size of the smaller repertoire. Richness of each repertoire was evaluated using RTK rarefaction, the Chao1 estimator, and Recon v2.1 estimates of unobserved clonotypes. Generation probabilities were computed with OLGA for all TCRbeta clonotypes obtained by the gDNA method from several donors. Drawn from immuneACCESS, this table holds only the in-frame rearrangements with V and J called that TCRdb kept. Clones are partly lost; checked studies trace under half to an unresolved V gene and leave the rest unexplained. V and J calls and clone size are as listed in that table; D and trimming were resolved from the DNA. Present in this sample are about 2.2 million clones, about 93% of which were seen just once. The top ten clonotypes cover 1.5% to 2% of the sample.

V is pared back by 3 bases and J by 2 bases, with 10 bases lying between the germline termini. Reading the germline V gene gives CDR1 SGHAT and CDR2 FQNNGV. The CDR3 has 14 amino acids, counting the end cysteine and phenylalanine. Left in the record is the CDR3 DNA by itself, 42 bases read in frame from the first base. Details on this clone: Its binding antigen is unknown. Base qualities are not recorded, but no much larger clone differs from it by a single base. This same CDR3 is encoded by further DNA sequences in the sample.

CD8 naive samples consisted of CD45RO-negative cells that were positively selected for CCR7, yielding a CD45RA+CCR7+ population without TemRA cells. Healthy HIV-negative adults with no recently reported acute infections or vaccinations were included as donors. Every donor was a Caucasian adult residing in Nashville, Tennessee, USA. Blood was collected by leukapheresis, and PBMCs were isolated by Ficoll-Histopaque density gradient centrifugation and then cryopreserved in liquid nitrogen vapor phase. Analytical flow cytometry was used to check the purity and quantity of each magnetically sorted T cell population. From each sorted fraction, genomic DNA was isolated and quantified by UV absorbance on a Nanodrop 2000c. On the study overall, not on this receptor specifically: Sampling was limited to blood, and TCR repertoires in tissue likely differ from TCR repertoires in blood. Pairwise subsampling indicated that sequencing depth was expected to affect the degree of clonotype sharing among donors. Because the study included only a small number of donors, the genetic and exposure-history diversity represented was limited. When a handful of donors were compared, the shared fraction of clonotypes was around 5% for naive CD4, around 4% for naive CD8, about 2.4% for memory CD4, and less than 0.5% for memory CD8. Larger estimated clonotype richness was generally found for naive subsets than for memory subsets. Clonotypes shared by all four sorted-subset donors showed higher generation probabilities than non-shared clonotypes. Incomplete sequencing was indicated by rarefaction of sorted-subset datasets, despite the large sequencing depth.

The sample was naive CD8+ T cells from PBMCs. Explained via the paper, the cell subset or site label denotes: CD45RA+CCR7+. The TCR sequence derives from a man in his late teens or twenties in good health. Some clones in this sample may be carry-over from other donors' samples. Recombination joined TRBV11-2 with TRBJ2-5; no D gene call is confident. The nucleotide sequence reads as follows: TGTGCCAGCAGCTTGGTCGGCGGACAAGAGACCCAGTACTTC. The translation is CASSLVGGQETQYF.